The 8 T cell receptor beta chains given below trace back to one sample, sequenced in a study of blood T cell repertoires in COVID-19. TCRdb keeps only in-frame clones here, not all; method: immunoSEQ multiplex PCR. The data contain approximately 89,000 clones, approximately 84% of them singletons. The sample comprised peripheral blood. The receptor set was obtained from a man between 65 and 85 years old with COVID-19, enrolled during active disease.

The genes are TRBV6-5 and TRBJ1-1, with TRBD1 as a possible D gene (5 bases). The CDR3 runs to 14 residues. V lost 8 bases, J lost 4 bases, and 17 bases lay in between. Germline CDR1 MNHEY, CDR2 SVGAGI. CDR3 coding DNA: TGTGCCAGCTCCCAAGGCAGCCAGGGCACTGAAGCTTTCTTT. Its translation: CASSQGSQGTEAFF.

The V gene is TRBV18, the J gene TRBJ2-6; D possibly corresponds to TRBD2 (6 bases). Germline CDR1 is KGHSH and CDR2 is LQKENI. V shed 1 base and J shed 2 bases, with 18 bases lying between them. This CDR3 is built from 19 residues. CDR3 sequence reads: CASSPRFLSGVAGANVLTF. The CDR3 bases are TGTGCCAGCTCACCACGCTTCCTCTCGGGGGTAGCTGGGGCCAACGTCCTGACTTTC.

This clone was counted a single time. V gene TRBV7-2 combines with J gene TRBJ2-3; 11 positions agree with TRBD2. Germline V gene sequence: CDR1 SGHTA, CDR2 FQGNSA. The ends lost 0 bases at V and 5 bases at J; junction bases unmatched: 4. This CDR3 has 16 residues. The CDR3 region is CASSLATSGGRDTQYF. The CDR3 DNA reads TGTGCCAGCAGCTTAGCCACTAGCGGGGGAAGAGATACGCAGTATTTT.

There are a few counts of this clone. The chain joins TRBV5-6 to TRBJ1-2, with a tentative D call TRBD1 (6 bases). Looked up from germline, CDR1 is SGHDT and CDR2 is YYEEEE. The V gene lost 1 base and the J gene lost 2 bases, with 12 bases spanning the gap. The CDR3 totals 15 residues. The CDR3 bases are TGTGCCAGCAGCTTGACAGGGTTACTCAACTATGGCTACACCTTC. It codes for CASSLTGLLNYGYTF. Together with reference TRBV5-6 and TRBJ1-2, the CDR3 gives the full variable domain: DAGVTQSPTHLIKTRGQQVTLRCSPKSGHDTVSWYQQALGQGPQFIFQYYEEEERQRGNFPDRFSGHQFPNYSSELNVNALLLGDSALYLCASSLTGLLNYGYTFGSGTRLTVV.

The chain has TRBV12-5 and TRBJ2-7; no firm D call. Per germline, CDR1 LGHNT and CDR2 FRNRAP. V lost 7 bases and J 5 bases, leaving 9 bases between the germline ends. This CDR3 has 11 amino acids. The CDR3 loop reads CASASFNEQYF. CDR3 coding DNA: TGTGCTAGTGCCTCTTTTAACGAGCAGTACTTC.

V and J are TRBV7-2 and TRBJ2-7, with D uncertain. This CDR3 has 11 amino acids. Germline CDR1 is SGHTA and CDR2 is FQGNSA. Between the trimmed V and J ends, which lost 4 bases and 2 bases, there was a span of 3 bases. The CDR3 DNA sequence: TGTGCCAGCAGCTCCGCCTACGAGCAGTACTTC. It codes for CASSSAYEQYF.

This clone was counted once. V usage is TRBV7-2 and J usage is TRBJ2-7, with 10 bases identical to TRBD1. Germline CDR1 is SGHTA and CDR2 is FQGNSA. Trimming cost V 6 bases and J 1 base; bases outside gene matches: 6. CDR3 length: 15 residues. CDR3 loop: CASSLTGGSSYEQYF. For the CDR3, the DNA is TGTGCCAGCAGTTTGACAGGGGGCTCATCCTACGAGCAGTACTTC.

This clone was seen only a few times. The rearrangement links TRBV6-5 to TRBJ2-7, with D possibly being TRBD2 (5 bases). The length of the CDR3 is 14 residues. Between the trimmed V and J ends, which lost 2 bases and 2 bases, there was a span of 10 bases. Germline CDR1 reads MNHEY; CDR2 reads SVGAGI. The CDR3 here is CASSYEGRPYEQYF. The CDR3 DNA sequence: TGTGCCAGCAGTTACGAGGGAAGACCCTACGAGCAGTACTTC.